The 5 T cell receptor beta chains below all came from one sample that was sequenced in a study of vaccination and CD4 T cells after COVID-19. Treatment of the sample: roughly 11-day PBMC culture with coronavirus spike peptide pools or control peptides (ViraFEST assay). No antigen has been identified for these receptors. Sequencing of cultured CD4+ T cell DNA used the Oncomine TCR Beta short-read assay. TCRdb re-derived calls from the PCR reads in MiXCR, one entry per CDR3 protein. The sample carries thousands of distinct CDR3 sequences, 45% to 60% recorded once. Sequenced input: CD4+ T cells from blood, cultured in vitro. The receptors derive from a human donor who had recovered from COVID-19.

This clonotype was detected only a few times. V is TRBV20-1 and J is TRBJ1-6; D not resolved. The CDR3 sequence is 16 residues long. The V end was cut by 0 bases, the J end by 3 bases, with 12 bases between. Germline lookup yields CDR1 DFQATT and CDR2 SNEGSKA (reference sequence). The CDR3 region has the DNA TGCAGTGCTAGAGATCCCAACGGCAACTATAATTCACCCCTCCACTTT. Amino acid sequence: CSARDPNGNYNSPLHF.

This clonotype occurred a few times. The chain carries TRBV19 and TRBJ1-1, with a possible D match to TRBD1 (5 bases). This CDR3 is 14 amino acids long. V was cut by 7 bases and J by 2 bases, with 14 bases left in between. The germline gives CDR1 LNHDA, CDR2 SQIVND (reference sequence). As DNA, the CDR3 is TGTGCCAGTACCTCTAGGGGAGTTAACACTGAAGCTTTCTTT. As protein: CASTSRGVNTEAFF.

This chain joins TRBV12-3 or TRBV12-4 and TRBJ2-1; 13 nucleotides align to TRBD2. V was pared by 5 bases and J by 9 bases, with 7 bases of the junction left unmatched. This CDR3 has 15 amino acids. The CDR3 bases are TGTGCCAGCAGTGATACTAGCGGGGGGGCGGGTGAGCAGTTCTTC. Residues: CASSDTSGGAGEQFF.

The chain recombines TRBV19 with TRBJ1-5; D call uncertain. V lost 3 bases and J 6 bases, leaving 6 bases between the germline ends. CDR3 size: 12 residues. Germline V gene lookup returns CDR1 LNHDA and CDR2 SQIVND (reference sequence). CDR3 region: CASSIRSQPQHF. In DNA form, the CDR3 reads TGTGCCAGTAGTATTCGCAGTCAGCCCCAGCATTTT.

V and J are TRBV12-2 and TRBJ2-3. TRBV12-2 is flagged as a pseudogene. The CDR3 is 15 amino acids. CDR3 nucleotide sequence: TGTGCAAGTCGCTTAGTGGCCAGAATCACAGATACGCAGTATTTT. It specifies CASRLVARITDTQYF.